The sequence of this T cell receptor beta chain was determined in a study of patients and donors after allogeneic stem cell transplantation. V shed 2 bases, J shed 1 base, and the junction held 6 bases outside the gene matches. Germline values: CDR1 SGHNT, CDR2 YENEEA. The CDR3 runs 17 residues. Using its own MiXCR run on the RT-PCR reads, TCRdb lists one record per CDR3 protein. The table records hundreds of thousands of distinct CDR3 sequences, 16% of them present only once. This sequence was found in a human donor who was either an allogeneic HSCT recipient or a stem cell or donor lymphocyte infusion donor (not recorded which). It is not recorded whose cells these are; they may come from a transplant donor. The chain uses TRBV11-3 and TRBJ2-3, with TRBD2 identical over 10 bases. Sequencing was performed on blood, either unsorted or a sorted T cell fraction (not recorded which). CDR3 residues: CASSLLLAGMRTDTQYF. DNA of the CDR3: TGTGCCAGCAGCTTATTACTAGCGGGAATGCGCACAGATACGCAGTATTTT.